These T cell receptor beta chains were read from a single sample in a study of CXCR3-negative and CXCR3-positive naive CD8 T cells. Each CDR3 protein gets one entry in TCRdb, which reprocessed the 5' RACE reads and gives no DNA. This sample's table reports around 160,000 distinct CDR3 sequences. The material sequenced was naive CXCR3+ CD8+ T cells from blood. The receptor set was obtained from a human donor in good health. Some clones in this sample may be carry-over from other donors' samples. CDR3s include the opening cysteine and the closing phenylalanine or tryptophan. Each record gives: V gene, J gene, CDR3 protein.

v_gene: TRBV4-3; j_gene: TRBJ1-1; CDR3aa: CASSQVTIGITEAFF
v_gene: TRBV14; j_gene: TRBJ2-1; CDR3aa: CASSQDFGGVYNEQFF
v_gene: TRBV12-3/TRBV12-4; j_gene: TRBJ2-1; CDR3aa: CASSPIEGLVANEQFF
v_gene: TRBV7-9; j_gene: TRBJ2-7; CDR3aa: CASPEDSPYEHYF
v_gene: TRBV20-1; j_gene: TRBJ2-7; CDR3aa: CSASFSETGTYEQYF
v_gene: TRBV12-3/TRBV12-4; j_gene: TRBJ2-2; CDR3aa: CASSDGTGVSTGELFF
v_gene: TRBV28; j_gene: TRBJ1-6; CDR3aa: CASIPGGAYYNSPLHF
v_gene: TRBV19; j_gene: TRBJ2-7; CDR3aa: CAILRAYEQYF
v_gene: TRBV7-8; j_gene: TRBJ1-1; CDR3aa: CASSPGTKNTEAFF
v_gene: TRBV6-5; j_gene: TRBJ2-7; CDR3aa: CASRRDFHYEQYF
v_gene: TRBV5-5; j_gene: TRBJ1-2; CDR3aa: CASTPGGNYGYTF
v_gene: TRBV6-2/TRBV6-3; j_gene: TRBJ1-1; CDR3aa: CASSYGGYTEALF
v_gene: TRBV12-5; j_gene: TRBJ2-1; CDR3aa: CASGSTSGSNEQFF